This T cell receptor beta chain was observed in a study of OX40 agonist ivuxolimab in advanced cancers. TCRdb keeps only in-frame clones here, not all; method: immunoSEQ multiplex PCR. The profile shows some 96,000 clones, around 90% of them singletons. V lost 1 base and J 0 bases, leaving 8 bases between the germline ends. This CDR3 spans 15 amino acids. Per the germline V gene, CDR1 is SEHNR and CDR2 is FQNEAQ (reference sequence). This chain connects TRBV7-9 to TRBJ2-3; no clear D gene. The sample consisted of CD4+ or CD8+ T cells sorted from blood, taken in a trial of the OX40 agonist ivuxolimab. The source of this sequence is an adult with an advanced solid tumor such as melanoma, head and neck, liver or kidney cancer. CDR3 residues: CASSLVLGSTDTQYF. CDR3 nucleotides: TGTGCCAGCAGCTTAGTTTTGGGAAGCACAGATACGCAGTATTTT. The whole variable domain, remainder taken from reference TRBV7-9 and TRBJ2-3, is DTGVSQNPRHKITKRGQNVTFRCDPISEHNRLYWYRQTLGQGPEFLTYFQNEAQLEKSRLLSDRFSAERPKGSFSTLEIQRTEQGDSAMYLCASSLVLGSTDTQYFGPGTRLTVL.